These T cell receptor beta chains were read from a single sample in a study of blood T cell repertoires in COVID-19. Assay: immunoSEQ multiplex PCR; the TCRdb copy retains only in-frame clones and omits some. The sample comprises about 420,000 clones, 85% to 90% of which are singletons, and 0.8% to 0.85% rests with the top ten. The sequencing sample was made of peripheral blood. Receptor source: a man between 18 and 35 years old with COVID-19, enrolled during active disease. CDR3s include the opening cysteine and the closing phenylalanine or tryptophan. D genes are given only for firm matches. Part of the rows lack a size; the others show once, few, many or a class for expanded clones.

CDR3 protein: CASSPTGEGYTF; CDR3 DNA: TGTGCCAGCAGCCCGACAGGGGAAGGCTACACCTTC; V gene: TRBV6-5; D gene: TRBD1; clone size: -; J gene: TRBJ1-2
CDR3 protein: CASSYELAGTNEQFF; CDR3 DNA: TGTGCCAGCAGTTACGAACTAGCGGGGACCAATGAGCAGTTCTTC; V gene: TRBV6-6; D gene: TRBD2; clone size: -; J gene: TRBJ2-1
CDR3 protein: CASSSVYEQYF; CDR3 DNA: TGTGCCAGCAGTTCTGTCTACGAGCAGTACTTC; V gene: TRBV12-3/TRBV12-4; D gene: -; clone size: few; J gene: TRBJ2-7
CDR3 protein: CASSLSSAQGAQYGYTF; CDR3 DNA: TGTGCCAGCAGCTTGAGTTCAGCACAGGGGGCGCAGTATGGCTACACCTTC; V gene: TRBV5-8; D gene: TRBD1; clone size: -; J gene: TRBJ1-2
CDR3 protein: CASSQYGLAGETQYF; CDR3 DNA: TGCGCCAGCAGCCAATATGGACTAGCGGGGGAGACCCAGTACTTC; V gene: TRBV4-1; D gene: TRBD2; clone size: -; J gene: TRBJ2-5
CDR3 protein: CASSSTGGPEAFF; CDR3 DNA: TGTGCCAGCAGCTCAACAGGGGGACCTGAAGCTTTCTTT; V gene: TRBV5-5; D gene: TRBD1; clone size: -; J gene: TRBJ1-1
CDR3 protein: CASGYQRNTEAFF; CDR3 DNA: TGTGCCAGCGGCTATCAGCGGAACACTGAAGCTTTCTTT; V gene: TRBV2; D gene: -; clone size: -; J gene: TRBJ1-1
CDR3 protein: CASSARDASGELFF; CDR3 DNA: TGTGCCAGCAGCGCCCGGGATGCGAGCGGGGAGCTGTTTTTT; V gene: TRBV7-6; D gene: -; clone size: -; J gene: TRBJ2-2
CDR3 protein: CASSLGTPRGTNTEAFF; CDR3 DNA: TGTGCCAGCAGCCTTGGGACACCCCGAGGAACGAACACTGAAGCTTTCTTT; V gene: TRBV3-1/TRBV3-2; D gene: -; clone size: -; J gene: TRBJ1-1
CDR3 protein: CASSQPGTGSEKLFF; CDR3 DNA: TGCGCCAGCAGCCAACCCGGGACAGGCAGTGAAAAACTGTTTTTT; V gene: TRBV4-1; D gene: TRBD1; clone size: -; J gene: TRBJ1-4
CDR3 protein: CASSPDREVTEAFF; CDR3 DNA: TGTGCCAGCTCACCAGACAGGGAGGTCACTGAAGCTTTCTTT; V gene: TRBV18; D gene: TRBD1; clone size: -; J gene: TRBJ1-1
CDR3 protein: CASSQDRSYEQYF; CDR3 DNA: TGCGCCAGCAGCCAGGACAGATCCTACGAGCAGTACTTC; V gene: TRBV4-1; D gene: -; clone size: -; J gene: TRBJ2-7
CDR3 protein: CASSPSSGDYEQYF; CDR3 DNA: TGTGCCAGCAGCCCGTCGTCGGGAGATTACGAGCAGTACTTC; V gene: TRBV3-1/TRBV3-2; D gene: -; clone size: -; J gene: TRBJ2-7
CDR3 protein: CASSLGRRGPGTVGNTIYF; CDR3 DNA: TGTGCCAGCAGCTTAGGTCGGCGGGGGCCAGGAACTGTTGGAAACACCATATATTTT; V gene: TRBV7-2; D gene: -; clone size: -; J gene: TRBJ1-3
CDR3 protein: CASSLYAGQDGELFF; CDR3 DNA: TGTGCCAGCAGTTTATATGCAGGTCAGGACGGGGAGCTGTTTTTT; V gene: TRBV27; D gene: -; clone size: -; J gene: TRBJ2-2
CDR3 protein: CASSQGGLGTGELFF; CDR3 DNA: TGTGCCAGCAGCCAAGGAGGACTAGGAACCGGGGAGCTGTTTTTT; V gene: TRBV3-1/TRBV3-2; D gene: TRBD2; clone size: -; J gene: TRBJ2-2
CDR3 protein: CASSGADPYSNQPQHF; CDR3 DNA: TGTGCCAGCAGCGGAGCGGACCCTTATAGCAATCAGCCCCAGCATTTT; V gene: TRBV7-9; D gene: -; clone size: few; J gene: TRBJ1-5
CDR3 protein: CASSISQGKEQYF; CDR3 DNA: TGTGCCAGTAGTATCTCCCAGGGGAAAGAGCAGTACTTC; V gene: TRBV19; D gene: -; clone size: -; J gene: TRBJ2-7
CDR3 protein: CAWSIWRVHSPLHF; CDR3 DNA: TGTGCCTGGAGTATATGGAGGGTGCATTCACCCCTCCACTTT; V gene: TRBV30; D gene: -; clone size: -; J gene: TRBJ1-6
CDR3 protein: CASSRGRSYNEQFF; CDR3 DNA: TGTGCCAGTAGTCGGGGGAGATCCTACAATGAGCAGTTCTTC; V gene: TRBV19; D gene: -; clone size: -; J gene: TRBJ2-1
CDR3 protein: CASSLQGGNNNEQFF; CDR3 DNA: TGTGCCAGCAGCTTGCAGGGCGGGAATAACAATGAGCAGTTCTTC; V gene: TRBV7-3; D gene: -; clone size: -; J gene: TRBJ2-1
CDR3 protein: CASSWSVLGTGDTDTQYF; CDR3 DNA: TGTGCCAGCAGTTGGTCAGTTCTTGGGACAGGGGACACAGATACGCAGTATTTT; V gene: TRBV27; D gene: TRBD1; clone size: -; J gene: TRBJ2-3
CDR3 protein: CASRDRGTIAEQYF; CDR3 DNA: TGTGCCAGTAGAGACCGGGGTACGATCGCCGAGCAGTACTTC; V gene: TRBV19; D gene: -; clone size: once; J gene: TRBJ2-7
CDR3 protein: CASSPGTSAYNEQFF; CDR3 DNA: TGTGCCAGCAGCCCCGGGACTAGCGCCTACAATGAGCAGTTCTTC; V gene: TRBV5-8; D gene: TRBD2; clone size: -; J gene: TRBJ2-1
CDR3 protein: CAGGRGVNQPQHF; CDR3 DNA: TGTGCCGGGGGCAGGGGGGTCAATCAGCCCCAGCATTTT; V gene: TRBV30; D gene: TRBD1; clone size: -; J gene: TRBJ1-5
CDR3 protein: CASSSVTGVNEQFF; CDR3 DNA: TGTGCCAGCAGCTCCGTGACAGGGGTGAACGAGCAGTTCTTC; V gene: TRBV7-9; D gene: TRBD1; clone size: few; J gene: TRBJ2-1
CDR3 protein: CASTGQGYGYTF; CDR3 DNA: TGTGCCAGCACGGGACAGGGCTATGGCTACACCTTC; V gene: TRBV6-1; D gene: TRBD1; clone size: -; J gene: TRBJ1-2
CDR3 protein: CASSDTTRLANYNEQFF; CDR3 DNA: TGTGCCAGCAGTGATACCACAAGACTAGCGAATTACAATGAGCAGTTCTTC; V gene: TRBV2; D gene: TRBD2; clone size: -; J gene: TRBJ2-1
CDR3 protein: CASSLLEGETQYF; CDR3 DNA: TGTGCCAGCAGCTTGTTGGAGGGCGAGACCCAGTACTTC; V gene: TRBV5-4; D gene: -; clone size: -; J gene: TRBJ2-5
CDR3 protein: CASSLIAGGKYF; CDR3 DNA: TGCGCCAGCAGCTTGATAGCGGGAGGAAAGTATTTT; V gene: TRBV5-1; D gene: TRBD2; clone size: -; J gene: TRBJ2-3
CDR3 protein: CAISERGDTQYF; CDR3 DNA: TGTGCCATCAGTGAAAGGGGAGATACGCAGTATTTT; V gene: TRBV10-3; D gene: -; clone size: -; J gene: TRBJ2-3
CDR3 protein: CASSISGAVDGYTF; CDR3 DNA: TGTGCCAGCAGTATTTCAGGGGCGGTCGATGGCTACACCTTC; V gene: TRBV2; D gene: -; clone size: -; J gene: TRBJ1-2
CDR3 protein: CASSLLAGGGGEQFF; CDR3 DNA: TGCGCCAGCAGCTTACTAGCGGGAGGTGGGGGTGAGCAGTTCTTC; V gene: TRBV10-2; D gene: TRBD2; clone size: -; J gene: TRBJ2-1
CDR3 protein: CASSKKSGRENSPLHF; CDR3 DNA: TGTGCCAGCAGCAAAAAGTCCGGCAGGGAAAATTCACCCCTCCACTTT; V gene: TRBV21-1; D gene: -; clone size: -; J gene: TRBJ1-6
CDR3 protein: CASTSTDIGEQFF; CDR3 DNA: TGTGCCAGCACCTCCACCGACATCGGAGAGCAGTTCTTC; V gene: TRBV3-1/TRBV3-2; D gene: -; clone size: -; J gene: TRBJ2-1
CDR3 protein: CASSHAREQYF; CDR3 DNA: TGTGCCAGCAGCCACGCACGGGAGCAGTATTTT; V gene: TRBV7-9; D gene: -; clone size: -; J gene: TRBJ2-3
CDR3 protein: CASSVTYRGPRTEAFF; CDR3 DNA: TGCGCCAGCAGCGTTACCTACAGGGGGCCGAGAACTGAAGCTTTCTTT; V gene: TRBV5-1; D gene: TRBD1; clone size: -; J gene: TRBJ1-1
CDR3 protein: CASSPTDRAAYEQYF; CDR3 DNA: TGTGCCAGCTCTCCGACCGACAGGGCGGCTTACGAGCAGTACTTC; V gene: TRBV18; D gene: TRBD1; clone size: -; J gene: TRBJ2-7
CDR3 protein: CASSPMGLAGAGDTQYF; CDR3 DNA: TGTGCCAGCTCACCAATGGGACTAGCGGGAGCAGGAGATACGCAGTATTTT; V gene: TRBV18; D gene: TRBD2; clone size: -; J gene: TRBJ2-3
CDR3 protein: CASSSRTSGRASDTQYF; CDR3 DNA: TGTGCCAGCAGTTCAAGGACTAGCGGGAGGGCCTCAGATACGCAGTATTTT; V gene: TRBV27; D gene: TRBD2; clone size: -; J gene: TRBJ2-3
CDR3 protein: CASSLSQGQGRAFF; CDR3 DNA: TGTGCCAGCAGCCTATCACAAGGACAGGGAAGAGCTTTCTTT; V gene: TRBV3-1/TRBV3-2; D gene: TRBD1; clone size: -; J gene: TRBJ1-1
CDR3 protein: CASSEDLTARYQPQHF; CDR3 DNA: TGTGCCAGTAGTGAGGATTTGACAGCTCGTTATCAGCCCCAGCATTTT; V gene: TRBV19; D gene: -; clone size: -; J gene: TRBJ1-5
CDR3 protein: CASSIDLSRTNTGELFF; CDR3 DNA: TGTGCCAGTAGTATAGATTTGAGCAGGACTAACACCGGGGAGCTGTTTTTT; V gene: TRBV19; D gene: -; clone size: -; J gene: TRBJ2-2
CDR3 protein: CASSQVPLGGERYGYTF; CDR3 DNA: TGTGCCAGCAGCCAAGTACCATTGGGGGGGGAAAGATATGGCTACACCTTC; V gene: TRBV14; D gene: -; clone size: -; J gene: TRBJ1-2
CDR3 protein: CASSLQGTDTQYF; CDR3 DNA: TGTGCCAGCAGCTTACAGGGGACAGATACGCAGTATTTT; V gene: TRBV7-2; D gene: -; clone size: -; J gene: TRBJ2-3
CDR3 protein: CASSLRPGQGTDTQYF; CDR3 DNA: TGTGCCAGCAGCCTAAGACCGGGACAGGGCACAGATACGCAGTATTTT; V gene: TRBV5-7; D gene: TRBD1; clone size: -; J gene: TRBJ2-3